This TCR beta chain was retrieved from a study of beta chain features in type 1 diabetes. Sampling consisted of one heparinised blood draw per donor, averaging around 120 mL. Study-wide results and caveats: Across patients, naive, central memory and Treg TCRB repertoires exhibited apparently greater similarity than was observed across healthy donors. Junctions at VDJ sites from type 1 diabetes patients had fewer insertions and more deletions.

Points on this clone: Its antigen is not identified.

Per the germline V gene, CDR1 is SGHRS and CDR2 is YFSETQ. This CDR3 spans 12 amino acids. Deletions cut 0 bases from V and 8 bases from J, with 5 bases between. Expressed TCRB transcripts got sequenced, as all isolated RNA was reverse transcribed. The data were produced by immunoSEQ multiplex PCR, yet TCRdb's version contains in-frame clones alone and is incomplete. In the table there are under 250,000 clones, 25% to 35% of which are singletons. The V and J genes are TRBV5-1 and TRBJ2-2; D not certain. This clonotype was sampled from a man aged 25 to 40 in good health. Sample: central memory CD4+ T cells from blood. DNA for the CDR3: TGCGCCAGCAGCTTGGAGCGAGGGGAGCTGTTTTTT. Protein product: CASSLERGELFF.